This T cell receptor beta chain appears in the sequencing data of a study of shared clonotypes between healthy human individuals. The study's findings and limits: The study found about 5% of naive CD4 clonotypes shared across several donors.

It was across several immunoSEQ plates that each subset's genomic DNA was evenly split. The assay was immunoSEQ multiplex PCR, and TCRdb's table has in-frame clones only and misses some. This repertoire shows 2.5 million or so clones, approximately 92% found once; its top ten account for 0.11% to 0.15%. About this clone: Its target is not known.

CDR1 and CDR2 from the germline V gene are ENHRY and SYGVKD. The V end was cut by 0 bases, the J end by 8 bases, with 16 bases between. The CDR3 consists of 15 residues. The sample was naive CD4+ T cells sorted from blood. Specified subset: CD45RA+ positively selected. The chain combines TRBV10-3 with TRBJ1-1; D remains unclear. This receptor was taken from a man aged 18-30 years in good health. CDR3 in DNA: TGTGCCATCAGTGAGTCATCGATGCCCTCCTCCGAAGCTTTCTTT. Encoded protein: CAISESSMPSSEAFF.